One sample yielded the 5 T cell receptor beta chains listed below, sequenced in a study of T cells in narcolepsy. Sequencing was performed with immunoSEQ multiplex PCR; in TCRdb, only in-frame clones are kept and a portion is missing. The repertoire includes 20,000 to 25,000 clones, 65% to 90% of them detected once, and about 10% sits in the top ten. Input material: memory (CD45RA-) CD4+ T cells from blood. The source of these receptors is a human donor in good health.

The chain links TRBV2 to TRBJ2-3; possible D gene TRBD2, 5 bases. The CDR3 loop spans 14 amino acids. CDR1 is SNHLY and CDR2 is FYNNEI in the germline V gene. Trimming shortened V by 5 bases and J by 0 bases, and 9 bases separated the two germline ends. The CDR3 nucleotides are TGTGCCAGCAGTACGGGATCTAGCACAGATACGCAGTATTTT. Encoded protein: CASSTGSSTDTQYF.

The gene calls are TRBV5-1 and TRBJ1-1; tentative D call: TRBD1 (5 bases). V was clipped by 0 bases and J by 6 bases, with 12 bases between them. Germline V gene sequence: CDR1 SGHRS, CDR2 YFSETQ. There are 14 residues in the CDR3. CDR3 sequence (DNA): TGCGCCAGCAGCTTGGGGCAGGGTAACGCTGAAGCTTTCTTT. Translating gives CASSLGQGNAEAFF.

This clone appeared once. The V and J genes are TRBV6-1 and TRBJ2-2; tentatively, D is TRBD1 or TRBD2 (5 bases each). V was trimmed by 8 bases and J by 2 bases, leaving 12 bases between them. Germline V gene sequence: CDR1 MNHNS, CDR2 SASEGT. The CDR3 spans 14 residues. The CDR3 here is CASHGDGNTGELFF. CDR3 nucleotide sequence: TGTGCCAGCCACGGGGACGGTAACACCGGGGAGCTGTTTTTT.

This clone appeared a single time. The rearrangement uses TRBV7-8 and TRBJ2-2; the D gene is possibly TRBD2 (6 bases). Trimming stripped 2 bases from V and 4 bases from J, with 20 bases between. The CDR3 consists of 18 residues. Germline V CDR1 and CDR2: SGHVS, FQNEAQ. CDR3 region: CASSLTPGAGIGTGELFF. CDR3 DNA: TGTGCCAGCAGCTTAACCCCCGGGGCGGGGATCGGCACCGGGGAGCTGTTTTTT.

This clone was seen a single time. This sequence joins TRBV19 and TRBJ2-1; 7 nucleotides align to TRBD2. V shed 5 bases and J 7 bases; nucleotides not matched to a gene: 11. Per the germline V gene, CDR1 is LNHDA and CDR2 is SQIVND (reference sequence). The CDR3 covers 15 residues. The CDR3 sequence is CASSPTGLPRNEQFF. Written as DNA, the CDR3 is TGTGCCAGTAGTCCGACGGGACTACCAAGGAATGAGCAGTTCTTC. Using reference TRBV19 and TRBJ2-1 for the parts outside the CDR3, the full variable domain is DGGITQSPKYLFRKEGQNVTLSCEQNLNHDAMYWYRQDPGQGLRLIYYSQIVNDFQKGDIAEGYSVSREKKESFPLTVTSAQKNPTAFYLCASSPTGLPRNEQFFGPGTRLTVL.